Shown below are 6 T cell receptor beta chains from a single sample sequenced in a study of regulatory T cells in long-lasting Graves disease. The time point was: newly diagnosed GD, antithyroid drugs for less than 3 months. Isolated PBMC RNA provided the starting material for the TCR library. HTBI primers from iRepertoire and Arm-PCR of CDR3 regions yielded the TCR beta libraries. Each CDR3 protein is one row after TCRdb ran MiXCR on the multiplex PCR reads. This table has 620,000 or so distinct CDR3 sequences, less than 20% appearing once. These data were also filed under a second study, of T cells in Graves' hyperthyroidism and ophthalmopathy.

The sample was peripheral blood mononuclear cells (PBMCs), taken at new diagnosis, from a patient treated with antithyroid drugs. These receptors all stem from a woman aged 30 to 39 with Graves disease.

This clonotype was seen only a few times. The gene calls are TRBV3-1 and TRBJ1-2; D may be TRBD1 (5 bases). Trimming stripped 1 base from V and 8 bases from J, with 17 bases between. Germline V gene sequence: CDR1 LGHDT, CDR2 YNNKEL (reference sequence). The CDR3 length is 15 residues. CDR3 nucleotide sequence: TGTGCCAGCAGCCAAGGGGCAGGGCTCCCCCGCGGCTACACCTTC. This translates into CASSQGAGLPRGYTF.

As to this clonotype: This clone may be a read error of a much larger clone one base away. In DNA, the CDR3 is TGTGCCAGCAGTGGAGGGGTCTACGAGCAGTACTTC. Translated: CASSGGVYEQYF. The chain couples TRBV2 to TRBJ2-7; TRBD1 or TRBD2 may be the D gene (5 bases each). Germline CDR1 is SNHLY and CDR2 is FYNNEI. This CDR3 comprises 12 residues. The V end was cut by 4 bases, the J end by 3 bases, with 7 bases between. The variable domain in full, with the rest retrieved from reference TRBV2 and TRBJ2-7, is EPEVTQTPSHQVTQMGQEVILRCVPISNHLYFYWYRQILGQKVEFLVSFYNNEISEKSEIFDDQFSVERPDGSNFTLKIRSTKLEDSAMYFCASSGGVYEQYFGPGTRLTVT.

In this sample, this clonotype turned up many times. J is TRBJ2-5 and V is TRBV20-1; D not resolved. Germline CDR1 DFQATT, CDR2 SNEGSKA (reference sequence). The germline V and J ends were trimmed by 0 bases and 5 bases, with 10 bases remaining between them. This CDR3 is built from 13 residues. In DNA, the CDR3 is TGCAGTGCTAGAGATCTGGTATGGGAGACCCAGTACTTC. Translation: CSARDLVWETQYF.

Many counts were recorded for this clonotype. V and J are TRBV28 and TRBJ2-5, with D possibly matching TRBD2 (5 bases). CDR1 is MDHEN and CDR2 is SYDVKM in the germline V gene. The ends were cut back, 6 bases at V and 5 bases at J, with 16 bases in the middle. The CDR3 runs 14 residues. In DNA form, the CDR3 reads TGTGCCAGCAGACCTCCGGCGTCGGGGGAGACCCAGTACTTC. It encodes CASRPPASGETQYF.

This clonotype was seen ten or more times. The CDR3 region is CASSLSGQANTEAFF. The CDR3 nucleotides read TGTGCCAGCAGCCTATCCGGACAGGCGAACACTGAAGCTTTCTTT. The V call is TRBV7-9, the J call TRBJ1-1; 7 bases are shared with TRBD1. The CDR3 runs 15 residues. Germline CDR1 is SEHNR and CDR2 is FQNEAQ (reference sequence). Losses at the gene ends were 5 bases for V and 1 base for J; bases not matched to a gene: 7.

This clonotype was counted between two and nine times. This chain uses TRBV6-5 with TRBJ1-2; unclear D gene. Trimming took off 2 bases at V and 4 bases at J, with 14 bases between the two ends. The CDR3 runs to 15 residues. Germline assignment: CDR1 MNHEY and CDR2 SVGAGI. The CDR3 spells CASSYGQPDIYGYTF. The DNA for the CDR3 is TGTGCCAGCAGTTACGGCCAGCCTGATATCTATGGCTACACCTTC.